The clone carrying this TCR beta chain was found many times. Antigen specificity is unknown. This record belongs to a study of human T cells and chemical hapten exposure. Points from the study as a whole: With regard to DPC sensitization, TCRs above 1 in 1000 frequency did not change.

Per the original data handling: The number of TCRs in each sample had a median of approximately 93,000 and spanned about 20,000 to 690,600. TCRdb re-called the RACE reads with MiXCR, one entry per CDR3 protein. For this entry, the V and J calls and clone size follow TCRdb and not the study's own pipeline. The repertoire consists of around 380,000 distinct CDR3 sequences, with roughly 4.8% occurring once and the leading ten covering approximately 2.5%. Unmatched junction bases numbered 3, after V lost 2 bases and J lost 5 bases. The germline V gene encodes CDR1 SGHAT and CDR2 FQNNGV. The CDR3 runs 15 residues. Time point here: patch test 1, 2 weeks after DPC sensitization. This sample's treatment: therapeutic diphenylcyclopropenone sensitization with weekly scalp DPC.

The chain joins TRBV11-2 to TRBJ2-1; 10 nucleotides match TRBD2. Here the sequenced sample was whole blood, taken in connection with sensitization to the hapten diphenylcyclopropenone (DPC). This sequence originates from a woman aged 45-65 years with alopecia areata. Some clones in this sample may be carry-over from other donors' samples. The CDR3 region has the DNA TGTGCCAGCAGCTTACTACTAGCGGGGAACAATGAGCAGTTCTTC. Its translation: CASSLLLAGNNEQFF.